A selection of T cell receptor beta chains follows, all from one sample in a study of shared clonotypes between healthy human individuals. Produced via immunoSEQ multiplex PCR; TCRdb's table is partial and in-frame only. Of about 380,000 clones in the sample, around 96% are singletons; the top ten hold around 0.3%. Material: memory CD8+ T cells sorted from blood. Receptor source: a man aged 25 to 40 in good health. CDR3s include the opening cysteine and the closing phenylalanine or tryptophan.

v_call,j_call,cdr3_aa
TRBV9,TRBJ2-7,CASSAGTGSVAYEQYF
TRBV11-2,TRBJ2-1,CASSLVVGNNEQFF
TRBV19,TRBJ2-5,CASSMGVRETQYF
TRBV10-3,TRBJ1-1,CAISASGAGYTEAFF
TRBV9,TRBJ2-1,CASSVFRDPGNEQFF
TRBV5-1,TRBJ2-7,CASSLAGRGRKSYEQYF
TRBV28,TRBJ1-1,CASSLVQNTEAFF
TRBV9,TRBJ2-3,CASSEGLAGGITQYF
TRBV28,TRBJ2-1,CASYETGAPLYNEQFF
TRBV6-6,TRBJ2-2,CASSYPGTGDTGELFF
TRBV10-2,TRBJ2-5,CASRAGGVSKETQYF
TRBV14,TRBJ2-4,CASSQSAAWDIQYF
TRBV18,TRBJ2-3,CASSPWTSSTDTQYF
TRBV2,TRBJ2-7,CASLGNYDQYF
TRBV27,TRBJ1-2,CASTGRIPPRDYGYTF
TRBV6-1,TRBJ2-7,CASSEPGRGYEQYF
TRBV28,TRBJ1-4,CASSIRQGVEKLFF
TRBV10-3,TRBJ2-4,CAISLAPQNIQYF
TRBV28,TRBJ2-7,CASSMGTIPYEQYF
TRBV7-9,TRBJ1-4,CASSLGTRTNEKLFF
TRBV6-1,TRBJ2-3,CASRLQTTDTQYF
TRBV2,TRBJ2-7,CASSEVTSGAVSSYEQYF
TRBV6-5,TRBJ2-7,CASKRASGYEQYF
TRBV21-1,TRBJ2-3,CASSKWTVGEGADTQYF
TRBV30,TRBJ1-5,CAWSGQGRQPQHF
TRBV6-1,TRBJ1-6,CASQGAHNSPLHF
TRBV20-1,TRBJ2-5,CSATKGGTQYF